The next 18 T cell receptor beta chains were all read from a single sample in a study of CD8 T cells in ankylosing spondylitis. Study-level points and caveats: Within ankylosing spondylitis blood, a TCR beta motif made up of fewer than ten highly homologous variants appeared to be characteristic.

These TCRs are of unknown antigen specificity. TCRdb redid the calling of the 5' RACE reads with MiXCR, one entry per CDR3 protein. Of about 220,000 distinct CDR3 sequences listed, just under 7.5% were seen once; the top ten hold 14%. Sequencing was done on a sample of blood, either unsorted or a sorted T cell fraction (not recorded which). These receptor sequences come from a male donor with ankylosing spondylitis.

This clonotype was detected many times. This sequence joins TRBV10-1 and TRBJ1-5, with D perhaps matching TRBD1 (6 bases). CDR1 is WNHNN, CDR2 SYGVQD, per germline (reference sequence). Trimming shortened V by 4 bases and J by 0 bases, and 13 bases separated the two germline ends. The CDR3 length is 16 residues. CDR3 in DNA: TGCGCCAGCAGTGTTGGGACACTGCGTAGCAATCAGCCCCAGCATTTT. It codes for CASSVGTLRSNQPQHF.

This clonotype has at least ten counts. This rearrangement joins TRBV16 to TRBJ1-1; tentatively, D is TRBD1 (6 bases). Germline V lookup: CDR1 KGHSY, CDR2 FQNENV. Trimming took 11 bases from V and 1 from J, leaving 11 bases between them. This CDR3 has 12 residues. The CDR3 loop is CAAGTTNTEAFF. The CDR3 DNA sequence: TGTGCCGCCGGGACAACGAACACTGAAGCTTTCTTT.

In this sample, this clonotype turned up many times. The chain joins TRBV7-9 to TRBJ1-4; D ambiguous. Germline CDR1 and CDR2: SEHNR and FQNEAQ (reference sequence). The CDR3 runs to 14 residues. Trimming took 2 bases from V and 7 from J, leaving 11 bases between them. In DNA form, the CDR3 reads TGTGCCAGCAGCTTATCGGAGATTCCTGAAAAACTGTTTTTT. This encodes CASSLSEIPEKLFF.

This clonotype has ten or more counts. J is TRBJ2-7 and V is TRBV5-1; 8 bases are shared with TRBD1. V was clipped by 4 bases and J by 6 bases; unmatched bases: 9. Germline CDR1 reads SGHRS; CDR2 reads YFSETQ. This CDR3 region has 14 residues. The CDR3 reads CASSREGQAREQYF. CDR3 in DNA: TGCGCCAGCAGCCGTGAGGGACAGGCTCGCGAGCAGTACTTC.

This clonotype came up once. Germline is not matched at one junction end, which may reflect a read error. The V and J genes are TRBV5-6 and TRBJ2-7; tentatively, D is TRBD2 (5 bases). This CDR3 contains 13 residues. The germline V gene has CDR1 SGHDT and CDR2 YYEEEE. CDR3 sequence (DNA): TGTGCCAGCAGCCCCGGGATTCTCTACGAGGAGTACTTC. It is translated as CASSPGILYEEYF.

At least ten counts were recorded for this clonotype. This chain connects TRBV2 to TRBJ1-1, with no clear D. Per germline, CDR1 SNHLY and CDR2 FYNNEI. Trimming stripped 2 bases from V and 1 base from J, with 5 bases between. This CDR3 is 13 amino acids long. This CDR3 is CASSESGNTEAFF. The CDR3 DNA reads TGTGCCAGCAGTGAAAGTGGGAACACTGAAGCTTTCTTT.

This clonotype has a count of ten or more. The genes are TRBV6-5 and TRBJ1-2, with D tentatively TRBD1 (6 bases). Germline CDR1 and CDR2: MNHEY and SVGAGI. V was trimmed by 0 bases and J by 11 bases, leaving 16 bases between them. The CDR3 extends over 14 amino acids. This CDR3 is CASSYSIGTPRYTF. DNA of the CDR3: TGTGCCAGCAGTTACTCCATCGGGACACCCCGATACACCTTC.

At least ten counts were recorded for this clonotype. V and J are TRBV12-3 or TRBV12-4 and TRBJ2-3; D not resolved. The V end lost 6 bases, the J end lost 3 bases, and 4 bases lay between the germline ends. CDR3 length equals 11 residues. The CDR3: CASSQTDTQYF. The CDR3, as DNA: TGTGCCAGCAGCCAAACAGATACGCAGTATTTT.

At least ten counts were recorded for this clonotype. V is TRBV28 and J is TRBJ2-2; 12 bases agree with TRBD2. The CDR3 is made up of 14 amino acids. Germline V lookup: CDR1 MDHEN, CDR2 SYDVKM. V shed 10 bases and J 5 bases; nucleotides not matched to a gene: 5. CDR3 protein: CAIRTSGMTGELFF. Written as DNA, the CDR3 is TGTGCCATCCGGACTAGCGGGATGACCGGGGAGCTGTTTTTT.

This clonotype was recorded many times. The chain recombines TRBV19 with TRBJ2-1; perhaps TRBD1 as D (6 bases). The V end was cut by 3 bases, the J end by 8 bases, with 14 bases between. There are 14 residues in the CDR3. The germline CDR1 and CDR2 sequences are LNHDA and SQIVND (reference sequence). In DNA, the CDR3 is TGTGCCAGTAGTATCTGGGGGCTAGTGGATGAGCAGTTCTTC. This codes for CASSIWGLVDEQFF. The full variable domain, rest sourced from reference TRBV19 and TRBJ2-1, is DGGITQSPKYLFRKEGQNVTLSCEQNLNHDAMYWYRQDPGQGLRLIYYSQIVNDFQKGDIAEGYSVSREKKESFPLTVTSAQKNPTAFYLCASSIWGLVDEQFFGPGTRLTVL.

The rearrangement joins TRBV20-1 to TRBJ1-2, with unresolved D. Per the germline V gene, CDR1 is DFQATT and CDR2 is SNEGSKA (reference sequence). The CDR3 consists of 14 residues. The V end was cut by 1 base, the J end by 3 bases, with 12 bases between. In nucleotides, the CDR3 is TGCAGTGCTAGAGCGGGTGGTCCCCACTATGGCTACACCTTC. This translates into CSARAGGPHYGYTF.

This clonotype has ten or more counts. The chain carries TRBV6-1 and TRBJ2-1, with D hard to call. Trimming shortened V by 9 bases and J by 3 bases, and 9 bases separated the two germline ends. There are 12 residues in the CDR3. Per germline, CDR1 MNHNS and CDR2 SASEGT. CDR3: CASPGSYNEQFF. The CDR3 DNA follows: TGTGCCAGTCCCGGCAGCTACAATGAGCAGTTCTTC.

This clonotype was counted ten times or more. Germline is not matched at one junction end, which may reflect a read error. The CDR3, as DNA: TGTGCCAGCAGCCTAGCCCTCCCGCTGTTGATTCAGGTTGGGAATGAGCAGTTCTTC. Translating it yields CASSLALPLLIQVGNEQFF. The V and J genes are TRBV7-8 and TRBJ2-1, with D maybe TRBD2 (5 bases). The germline CDR1 and CDR2 sequences are SGHVS and FQNEAQ. This CDR3 is built from 19 residues.

There are many counts of this clonotype. The chain is built from TRBV7-9 and TRBJ1-1, with a possible D match to TRBD1 (5 bases). CDR3 length: 15 residues. The V end lost 1 base, the J end lost 4 bases, and 13 bases lay between the germline ends. CDR1 and CDR2 from the germline V gene are SEHNR and FQNEAQ (reference sequence). The CDR3 sequence: CASSLDGGGSTEAFF. The CDR3 DNA reads as TGTGCCAGCAGCTTAGATGGGGGGGGAAGCACTGAAGCTTTCTTT.

This clonotype was found a few times. The chain has TRBV6-5 and TRBJ2-1; 10 positions agree with TRBD2. J gave up 7 bases and V 2 bases, and 11 bases lay outside the gene matches. Germline values: CDR1 MNHEY, CDR2 SVGAGI. This CDR3 has 17 residues. CDR3 loop: CASSYLPASGSLNEQFF. The CDR3 DNA is TGTGCCAGCAGTTACCTTCCGGCTAGCGGGAGTTTGAATGAGCAGTTCTTC.

This clonotype was detected many times. The gene calls are TRBV2 and TRBJ2-1, with D possibly being TRBD1 or TRBD2 (5 bases each). V was clipped by 1 base and J by 14 bases, with 15 bases between them. This CDR3 region has 13 residues. Germline CDR1 reads SNHLY; CDR2 reads FYNNEI. The CDR3 spells CASSEGGAGWEFF. CDR3 sequence (DNA): TGTGCCAGCAGTGAAGGAGGGGCCGGGTGGGAGTTCTTC.

This clonotype was found many times. This sequence joins TRBV27 and TRBJ2-1; 8 bases align to TRBD2. This CDR3 comprises 16 residues. CDR1 MNHEY and CDR2 SMNVEV come from the germline V gene (reference sequence). Trimming took 4 bases from V and 3 from J; bases not matched to a gene: 8. The CDR3 spells CASSYQTGGLYNEQFF. The CDR3 coding sequence is TGTGCCAGCAGTTACCAGACGGGGGGGCTCTACAATGAGCAGTTCTTC.

This clonotype has ten or more counts. V is TRBV6-1 and J is TRBJ2-7, with D perhaps matching TRBD1 or TRBD2 (5 bases each). This CDR3 contains 15 residues. The V end lost 5 bases, the J end lost 0 bases, and 14 bases lay between the germline ends. The germline CDR1 and CDR2 sequences are MNHNS and SASEGT. Here the CDR3 DNA reads TGTGCCAGCAGTCCTCTGCCCGGGGCCTCCTACGAGCAGTACTTC. This translates into CASSPLPGASYEQYF.